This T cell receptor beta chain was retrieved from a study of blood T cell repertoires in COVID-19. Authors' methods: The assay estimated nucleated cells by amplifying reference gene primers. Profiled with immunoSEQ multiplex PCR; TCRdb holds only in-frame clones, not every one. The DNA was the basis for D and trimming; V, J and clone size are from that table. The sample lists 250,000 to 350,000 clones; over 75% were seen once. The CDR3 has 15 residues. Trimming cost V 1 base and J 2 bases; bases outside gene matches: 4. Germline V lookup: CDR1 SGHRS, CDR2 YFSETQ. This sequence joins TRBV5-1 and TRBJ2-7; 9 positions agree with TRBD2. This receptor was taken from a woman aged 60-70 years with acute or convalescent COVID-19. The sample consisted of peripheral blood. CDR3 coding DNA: TGCGCCAGCAGCTTGTATGAGCGGGGGGCCTACGAGCAGTACTTC. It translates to CASSLYERGAYEQYF.